This T cell receptor (beta chain) was recorded in a study of blood T cell repertoires in COVID-19. The length of the CDR3 is 13 residues. V lost 3 bases and J lost 3, with 7 bases in between. From germline, CDR1 is SGHNT and CDR2 YYREEE (reference sequence). Here immunoSEQ multiplex PCR was the method, and the copy in TCRdb shows in-frame clones only, minus some. The sample includes 110,000 or so clones, approximately 85% seen only once; the top ten take roughly 3.5%. The V and J genes are TRBV5-4 and TRBJ2-1; tentative D call: TRBD1 (5 bases). Sequenced material: peripheral blood. The TCR was taken from a man aged 40-50 years with acute or convalescent COVID-19. The chain's CDR3 is CASSSGLYNEQFF. In DNA, the CDR3 is TGTGCCAGCAGCTCAGGGCTCTACAATGAGCAGTTCTTC.